This T cell receptor beta chain was recorded in a study of blood T cell repertoires in COVID-19. The ends were cut back, 10 bases at V and 2 bases at J, with 11 bases in the middle. CDR3 length equals 13 residues. CDR1 and CDR2 from the germline V gene are ENHRY and SYGVKD. Sequencing used immunoSEQ multiplex PCR; TCRdb keeps in-frame clones, though not all of them. The sample records roughly 240,000 clones, roughly 90% being singletons. Individuals aged about 18 to 100 years were recruited from about two dozen US areas. The sequencing sample was made of PBMCs or T cells enriched from blood (not recorded which). The rearrangement uses TRBV10-3 and TRBJ1-4, with D possibly being TRBD1 (6 bases). This sequence was found in a woman in her 30s with acute COVID-19. As DNA, the CDR3 is TGTGCCACTATGACAGGCACTAATGAAAAACTGTTTTTT. Amino acid sequence: CATMTGTNEKLFF.